Each of the 25 T cell receptor beta chains below was sequenced from the same sample in a study of blood T cells in healthy people across ages (dated by TCRdb to 2014 to 2015). Library preparation was by 5' RACE. A second PCR of about 7 to 12 cycles was performed with a sample-barcoded 5' primer and a J-beta primer mix. TCRdb cleaned the public reads at Q25 with fastp, built clones with MiXCR and kept in-frame beta chains. Duplicate CDR3 protein sequences are folded into a single record with the most common DNA and genes. Across this sample there are approximately 2,000,000 distinct CDR3 sequences, with 35% to 50% seen only once. In total, the top ten clones hold more than 20% of the sample. The sequenced material came from blood. All receptors come from a human donor in good health.

The chain has TRBV7-8 and TRBJ2-1; D may be TRBD2 (5 bases). The germline V and J ends were trimmed by 6 bases and 0 bases, with 15 bases remaining between them. The CDR3 spans 16 residues. Per germline, CDR1 SGHVS and CDR2 FQNEAQ. The CDR3 loop reads CASRPSRGSSYNEQFF. The DNA for the CDR3 is TGTGCCAGCAGGCCCTCGAGAGGGAGCTCCTACAATGAGCAGTTCTTC. Combining the CDR3 with reference TRBV7-8 and TRBJ2-1 gives the whole variable domain GAGVSQSPRYKVAKRGQDVALRCDPISGHVSLFWYQQALGQGPEFLTYFQNEAQLDKSGLPSDRFFAERPEGSVSTLKIQRTQQEDSAVYLCASRPSRGSSYNEQFFGPGTRLTVL.

This clonotype is a singleton in its sample. At one of its ends the junction is not consistent with the germline gene, which may arise from a read error. V usage is TRBV20-1 and J usage is TRBJ2-6; D is perhaps TRBD2 (5 bases). The CDR3 covers 23 residues. Germline CDR1 is DFQATT and CDR2 is SNEGSKA (reference sequence). CDR3 DNA: TGCAATGCTAGCCCCACAACAGAAAGAGGGAACTTCTGGTCCTACTCTGGGGCCAACGTCCTGACTTTC. Translated: CNASPTTERGNFWSYSGANVLTF.

This clonotype has only a few counts. This chain joins TRBV5-1 and TRBJ2-1; D gene unclear. The CDR3 is 14 residues long. Trimming removed 0 bases from V and 6 bases from J, with 10 bases in between. CDR1 is SGHRS, CDR2 YFSETQ, per germline. The CDR3 nucleotides are TGCGCCAGCAGCTTGGATAACCCCCTCAATGAGCAGTTCTTC. This codes for CASSLDNPLNEQFF.

This clonotype was observed a few times. V gene TRBV12-3 or TRBV12-4 combines with J gene TRBJ2-3; 9 bases map to TRBD1. This CDR3 has 16 amino acids. With V trimmed by 6 bases and J by 0 bases, 7 bases remained unmatched. The CDR3 here is CASRSGQGVSTDTQYF. The CDR3 DNA reads as TGTGCCAGCAGATCGGGACAGGGAGTAAGCACAGATACGCAGTATTTT.

The rearrangement joins TRBV20-1 to TRBJ2-5; D uncertain. CDR1 and CDR2 (germline): DFQATT, SNEGSKA (reference sequence). The V gene lost 3 bases and the J gene lost 1 base, with 15 bases spanning the gap. The CDR3 extends over 15 amino acids. The CDR3 reads CSASGIDVPQETQYF. The CDR3 nucleotides are TGCAGTGCTAGTGGAATAGACGTACCCCAAGAGACCCAGTACTTC.

The V call is TRBV5-1, the J call TRBJ2-7; D uncertain. Germline V gene sequence: CDR1 SGHRS, CDR2 YFSETQ. V was shortened by 1 base and J by 5 bases, with 13 bases between the two germline ends. The CDR3 runs 14 residues. CDR3 bases: TGCGCCAGCAGCTTGAGGGTGGCCCCGGACGAGCAGTACTTC. Translating it yields CASSLRVAPDEQYF.

This clonotype was seen a handful of times. The V gene is TRBV14, the J gene TRBJ2-1; possibly TRBD1 or TRBD2 for D (6 bases each). V was trimmed by 4 bases and J by 10 bases, leaving 17 bases between them. Germline V gives CDR1 SGHDN, CDR2 FVKESK. CDR3 length: 14 residues. In nucleotides, the CDR3 is TGTGCCAGCAGCCGGGGGCGGGGAGTTGGGGAGCAGTTCTTC. It translates to CASSRGRGVGEQFF.

The rearrangement uses TRBV7-2 and TRBJ2-3; no firm D call. Germline V gene sequence: CDR1 SGHTA, CDR2 FQGNSA. The length of the CDR3 is 15 residues. V dropped 1 base and J dropped 7 bases, with 15 bases sitting between them. The CDR3 sequence: CASSLGAVAQYTQYF. The CDR3 DNA is TGTGCCAGCAGCTTAGGTGCGGTAGCTCAGTATACGCAGTATTTT. The entire variable domain, with the rest obtained from reference TRBV7-2 and TRBJ2-3, is as follows: GAGVSQSPSNKVTEKGKDVELRCDPISGHTALYWYRQSLGQGLEFLIYFQGNSAPDKSGLPSDRFSAERTGGSVSTLTIQRTQQEDSAVYLCASSLGAVAQYTQYFGPGTRLTVL.

This clonotype came up a few times. This chain links TRBV5-1 with TRBJ2-3, with D possibly matching TRBD2 (6 bases). In germline, CDR1 is SGHRS, CDR2 YFSETQ. The length of the CDR3 is 18 residues. The ends were cut back, 4 bases at V and 4 bases at J, with 25 bases in the middle. CDR3 protein: CASSPDPTGAGSADTQYF. The CDR3 DNA is TGCGCCAGCAGCCCGGACCCCACGGGAGCGGGCTCCGCAGATACGCAGTATTTT.

The chain uses TRBV29-1 and TRBJ1-2; tentatively, D is TRBD1 (6 bases). V lost 5 bases to trimming and J lost 0 bases, with 16 bases between them. Germline V CDR1 and CDR2: SQVTM, ANQGSEA. This CDR3 is 15 amino acids long. Here the CDR3 DNA reads TGCAGCGTTCTCCCGGGACACCCCTCTAACTATGGCTACACCTTC. It is translated as CSVLPGHPSNYGYTF.

This clonotype was picked up a small number of times. The rearrangement joins TRBV29-1 to TRBJ1-2; perhaps TRBD1 as D (5 bases). The CDR3 contains 14 residues. Germline loops: CDR1 SQVTM, CDR2 ANQGSEA. V shed 7 bases and J shed 8 bases, with 23 bases lying between them. The CDR3 is CSAHRSSGGGGYTF. CDR3 coding DNA: TGCAGCGCGCACCGGTCTTCCGGGGGTGGGGGCTACACCTTC.

The chain carries TRBV6-6 and TRBJ2-4, with TRBD2 as a possible D gene (6 bases). The J call is doubtful: the DNA matches TRBJ2-7 better. The CDR3 is 16 amino acids. Germline V gene sequence: CDR1 MNHNY, CDR2 SVGAGI (reference sequence). DNA of the CDR3: TGTGCCAGCAGTTATTACAAGGGGACTCTAGATTACGAGCAGTACTTC. Translated, it gives CASSYYKGTLDYEQYF.

The V and J genes are TRBV11-2 and TRBJ1-1; weak D call: TRBD1 (5 bases). Trimming stripped 2 bases from V and 3 bases from J, with 13 bases between. CDR3 size: 15 residues. Per the germline V gene, CDR1 is SGHAT and CDR2 is FQNNGV. Written as DNA, the CDR3 is TGTGCCAGCAGCTTACAGGGTCGGTGGGACACTGAAGCTTTCTTT. Its translation is CASSLQGRWDTEAFF.

This chain connects TRBV4-1 to TRBJ1-1, with D possibly TRBD1 on 5 matching bases. The germline CDR1 and CDR2 sequences are MGHRA and YSYEKL. Trimming left V 1 base short and J 6 bases short, with 15 bases between. CDR3 length: 15 residues. DNA of the CDR3: TGCGCCAGCAGCCAAGTTACCAAGAGAGGGGCTGAAGCTTTCTTT. It encodes CASSQVTKRGAEAFF.

Remarks on this clonotype: Possible read error: a much larger clone is one base away. The chain employs TRBV14 and TRBJ2-4; 7 nucleotides align to TRBD1. Germline CDR1 and CDR2: SGHDN and FVKESK. This CDR3 region has 16 residues. J was trimmed by 1 base and V by 10 bases; bases with no gene match: 13. The CDR3 DNA reads as TGTGCCACCGGGACAGCGCGTCAAGGGGCCAAAAACATTCAGTACTTC. It codes for CATGTARQGAKNIQYF.

The V and J genes are TRBV4-1 and TRBJ2-1; 12 positions match TRBD2. The CDR3 sequence is 17 residues long. CDR1 MGHRA and CDR2 YSYEKL come from the germline V gene. V was pared by 4 bases and J by 1 base, with 5 bases of the junction left unmatched. In DNA form, the CDR3 reads TGCGCCAGCAGCCGAGGACTAGCGGGGAGGTCCTACAATGAGCAGTTCTTC. Protein: CASSRGLAGRSYNEQFF.

The J gene is TRBJ1-1, the V gene TRBV6-6; 7 bases fit TRBD1. This CDR3 contains 15 residues. Germline values: CDR1 MNHNY, CDR2 SVGAGI (reference sequence). V was pared by 5 bases and J by 1 base, with 7 bases of the junction left unmatched. DNA of the CDR3: TGTGCCAGCAGTACGCGTCGACAGGGGAACACTGAAGCTTTCTTT. Residues: CASSTRRQGNTEAFF.

This clonotype was detected only a few times. The chain employs TRBV29-1 and TRBJ2-1, with D uncertain. The germline CDR1 and CDR2 sequences are SQVTM and ANQGSEA. The V end was cut by 6 bases, the J end by 2 bases, with 11 bases between. The CDR3 consists of 13 residues. The CDR3 spells CSVRIATYNEQFF. The CDR3 DNA is TGCAGCGTACGGATAGCTACCTACAATGAGCAGTTCTTC.

The J gene is TRBJ1-4, the V gene TRBV9, with TRBD1 as a possible D gene (5 bases). Trimming pared 2 bases from V and 7 bases from J, leaving 12 bases between. This CDR3 has 14 amino acids. Germline V gene data show CDR1 as SGDLS and CDR2 as YYNGEE. CDR3 nucleotide sequence: TGTGCCAGCAGCGTTACTGGGGCGGGTGAAAAACTGTTTTTT. It translates to CASSVTGAGEKLFF.

The rearrangement uses TRBV27 and TRBJ2-7, with TRBD1 identical over 7 bases. The CDR3 runs 12 residues. The J segment lost 6 bases and the V segment lost 4 bases, leaving 3 bases of the junction unmatched. The germline V gene has CDR1 MNHEY and CDR2 SMNVEV (reference sequence). For the CDR3, the DNA is TGTGCCAGCAGTTCCCACAGGGGCGAGCAGTACTTC. Translation gives CASSSHRGEQYF.

The rearrangement links TRBV5-1 to TRBJ2-1; a possible D gene is TRBD2 (5 bases). Looked up from germline, CDR1 is SGHRS and CDR2 is YFSETQ. The CDR3 is made up of 16 amino acids. Trimming cost V 4 bases and J 0 bases, with 14 bases left between them. CDR3 loop: CASSPTSTSSYNEQFF. CDR3 in DNA: TGCGCCAGCAGCCCGACTTCCACTAGCTCCTACAATGAGCAGTTCTTC.

The V gene is TRBV9, the J gene TRBJ2-7; 8 positions agree with TRBD1. CDR1 and CDR2 from the germline V gene are SGDLS and YYNGEE. V trimming: 3 bases; J trimming: 0 bases; junction bases outside the gene matches: 11. The CDR3 totals 17 residues. Written as DNA, the CDR3 is TGTGCCAGCAGCGCCGCGGACAGGGCTTTGCCCTCCTACGAGCAGTACTTC. Its protein is CASSAADRALPSYEQYF. Variable domain in full (rest from reference TRBV9 and TRBJ2-7): DSGVTQTPKHLITATGQRVTLRCSPRSGDLSVYWYQQSLDQGLQFLIQYYNGEERAKGNILERFSAQQFPDLHSELNLSSLELGDSALYFCASSAADRALPSYEQYFGPGTRLTVT.

The chain combines TRBV20-1 with TRBJ2-7, with 8 bases that match TRBD1. J gave up 2 bases and V 3 bases, and 6 bases lay outside the gene matches. This CDR3 is 14 amino acids long. Germline V gene sequence: CDR1 DFQATT, CDR2 SNEGSKA (reference sequence). This CDR3 reads CSASRTGNPYEQYF. DNA of the CDR3: TGCAGTGCTAGTAGGACAGGGAATCCCTACGAGCAGTACTTC.

V is TRBV11-2 and J is TRBJ2-1; 11 bases are a match to TRBD2. CDR1 SGHAT and CDR2 FQNNGV come from the germline V gene. Germline trimming cut 0 bases from V and 6 bases from J; bases unmatched to any gene: 4. The CDR3 spans 16 residues. The CDR3 region is CASSLELAGVGNEQFF. The CDR3 DNA follows: TGTGCCAGCAGCTTAGAACTAGCGGGGGTCGGCAATGAGCAGTTCTTC.

With respect to this clonotype: Germline is not matched at one junction end, which may reflect a read error. The chain combines TRBV7-4 with TRBJ1-1; possible D gene TRBD1, 5 bases. The CDR3 has 13 amino acids. Germline CDR1 reads SGHVT; CDR2 reads SQSDAQ. The DNA of the CDR3 is TGTGCCAGCACCTTAGGGGTAAGGACTGAAGCTTTCTTT. Its translation is CASTLGVRTEAFF. Together with reference TRBV7-4 and TRBJ1-1, the CDR3 gives the full variable domain: GAGVSQSPRYKVAKRGRDVALRCDSISGHVTLYWYRQTLGQGSEVLTYSQSDAQRDKSGRPSGRFSAERPERSVSTLKIQRTEQGDSAVYLCASTLGVRTEAFFGQGTRLTVV.